A selection of T cell receptor beta chains follows, all from one sample in a study of metastatic and nonmetastatic thyroid tumors. Using MiXCR, TCRdb re-called clones from the PCR reads. The sample includes tens of thousands of clones, about 17% seen only once; the top ten take 9.9%. The sequenced sample consisted of tumor tissue. The receptor source for this set is a female donor with papillary thyroid cancer or a benign thyroid nodule (not recorded which). Some clones in this sample may be carry-over from other donors' samples. CDR3s include the opening cysteine and the closing phenylalanine or tryptophan. The order of the fields is clone size, J gene, V gene, D gene, CDR3 DNA, CDR3 protein. A D gene is named only where the DNA matches it firmly. Not every row has a clone size; where given, it reads once, few, many or a size class.

>once|TRBJ2-5|TRBV3-1|TRBD2
TGTGCCAGCAGCCCAAGCGGGAGGTCTGCAGAGACCCAGTACTTC
CASSPSGRSAETQYF
>many|TRBJ2-7|TRBV7-8|TRBD1
TGTGCCAGCAGCTCTCTCAGGGGGCGGTCCATCTACGAGCAGTACTTC
CASSSLRGRSIYEQYF
>NA|TRBJ2-2|TRBV7-9|NA
TGTGCCAGCAGCTTCGGGGAAACGAACACCGGGGAGCTGTTTTTT
CASSFGETNTGELFF
>medium-sized|TRBJ2-1|TRBV19|NA
TGTGCCAGTAGTATTAACAGCTACAATGAGCAGTTCTTC
CASSINSYNEQFF
>many|TRBJ1-2|TRBV6-1|NA
TGTGCCAGCAGGAGGGGACCGGATGGCTACACCTTC
CASRRGPDGYTF
>few|TRBJ1-1|TRBV19|NA
TGCGCCAGTACCCTGGCACAGCTATACACTGAAGCTTTCTTT
CASTLAQLYTEAFF
>NA|TRBJ2-1|TRBV20-1|NA
TGCAGTGCCCCAGGGGACATAGCGGGCAATGATCAGTTCTTC
CSAPGDIAGNDQFF
>NA|TRBJ1-2|TRBV6-2/TRBV6-3|NA
TGTGCCAGCAGTCTTATGGACAGACCTTATGGCCACACCTTC
CASSLMDRPYGHTF
>many|TRBJ2-1|TRBV9|NA
TGTGCCAGCAGCGTAAATTGGTGGAGTAGCAGGGGAGAGCAGTTCTTC
CASSVNWWSSRGEQFF
>NA|TRBJ2-3|TRBV7-8|NA
TGTGCCAGCAGCCTCGGTAGCCATATCACAGATACGCAGTACTTT
CASSLGSHITDTQYF
>many|TRBJ2-5|TRBV19|NA
TGTGCCAGTAGTATAGGAGGGAGAGAGACCCAGTACTTC
CASSIGGRETQYF
>many|TRBJ2-4|TRBV19|NA
TGTGCCAGTAGTATAGGTGCCAGCGAACTCAAAAACATTCAGTACTTC
CASSIGASELKNIQYF
>NA|TRBJ2-1|TRBV7-2|NA
TGTGCCAGCAGCACCCGATTCTCCTACAATGAGCAGTTCTTC
CASSTRFSYNEQFF
>many|TRBJ1-2|TRBV20-1|NA
TGCAGTGCGCGGACAGAGGCGGTTGGGGGCTACACCTTC
CSARTEAVGGYTF
>many|TRBJ2-1|TRBV20-1|TRBD2
TGCAGTGCTAGCCCCCTAGCGGGCCGCTCCTACAATGAGCAGTTCTTC
CSASPLAGRSYNEQFF
>many|TRBJ1-1|TRBV12-3/TRBV12-4|NA
TGTGCCAGCAGTTTATGGATCACTTTGAACACTGAAGCTTTCTTT
CASSLWITLNTEAFF
>many|TRBJ1-2|TRBV19|NA
TGTGCCAGTAGTATGACCTATAACTATGGCTACACCTTC
CASSMTYNYGYTF
>many|TRBJ1-1|TRBV18|NA
TGTGCCAGCTCACCCCAACGGGACATGTATTTCACCCAGAACACTGAAGCTTTCTTT
CASSPQRDMYFTQNTEAFF
>once|TRBJ2-7|TRBV19|NA
TGTGCCAGTAGTTCCCAAGGTGGGTACAGCCACTACGAGCAGTACTTC
CASSSQGGYSHYEQYF
>many|TRBJ2-5|TRBV20-1|NA
TGCAGTGCCCAAGGCGGGGCAGTTGAGACCCAGTACTTC
CSAQGGAVETQYF
>many|TRBJ2-3|TRBV10-3|TRBD2
TGTGCCATCAAAAGGACTAGCGGCACAGATACGCAGTATTTT
CAIKRTSGTDTQYF
>many|TRBJ2-5|TRBV7-8|NA
TGTGCCAGCAGCTTATCCGGAAACCAAGAGACCCAGTACTTC
CASSLSGNQETQYF
>many|TRBJ1-2|TRBV6-2/TRBV6-3|TRBD1
TGTGCCAGCAGTTCAAGAACCACAGGGGGGGCGAACTATGGCTACACCTTC
CASSSRTTGGANYGYTF
>many|TRBJ2-7|TRBV20-1|NA
TGCAGTGCTAGAGGGGCCAGTCCCTGGAGGGGCCGTTACTACGAGCAGTACTTC
CSARGASPWRGRYYEQYF
>many|TRBJ1-1|TRBV20-1|NA
TGCAGTGCAAGAGATATGACAGGAGGAACTGAAGCTTTCTTT
CSARDMTGGTEAFF
>many|TRBJ1-4|TRBV28|NA
TGTGCCAGCAGCCCCATCGGGGGGACGGGAGAAAAACTGTTTTTT
CASSPIGGTGEKLFF
>many|TRBJ2-3|TRBV19|TRBD2
TGTGCCAGTAGTTCAAGGACTAGCCGGTTGCTAGATACGCAGTATTTT
CASSSRTSRLLDTQYF
>NA|TRBJ1-2|TRBV6-2/TRBV6-3|NA
TGTGCCAGCAGTTTGACCTCCGGGACATATGGCTACACCTTC
CASSLTSGTYGYTF
>many|TRBJ1-1|TRBV10-3|TRBD1
TGTGCCATCAGTAGGACAGGGCAGACTGAAGCTTTCTTT
CAISRTGQTEAFF
>NA|TRBJ1-2|TRBV2|TRBD1
TGTGCCGGCCAGGAGAGGGGGCGAGGCTACACCTTC
CAGQERGRGYTF
>few|TRBJ1-1|TRBV29-1|TRBD1
TGCAGCGTTACCGGACAGGGCGTCTCTGAATCTTTCTTT
CSVTGQGVSESFF
>many|TRBJ2-7|TRBV2|NA
TGTGCCAGCAGTGAAGCGTACTCAAGTTATCCGTACTTC
CASSEAYSSYPYF
>NA|TRBJ1-6|TRBV20-1|NA
TGCAGTGCAGAACATGGCATCATGAATTCACCCCTCCACTTT
CSAEHGIMNSPLHF
>once|TRBJ2-7|TRBV11-2|NA
TGTGCCAGCAGCTTAACTCCAGTCTACGAGCAGTACTTC
CASSLTPVYEQYF
>many|TRBJ1-3|TRBV4-2|NA
TGTGCCAGCAGCCAAGAGGACAGAGGAGGAAACACCATATATTTT
CASSQEDRGGNTIYF
>many|TRBJ2-4|TRBV28|TRBD1
TGTGCCAGCAGTCCAGGACAGGGTTTCCAGTCCAAAAACATTCAGTACTTC
CASSPGQGFQSKNIQYF
>many|TRBJ2-7|TRBV11-2|NA
TGTGCCAGCAGCCCTTCGGGCTACGAGCAGTACTTC
CASSPSGYEQYF
>many|TRBJ2-7|TRBV27|TRBD2
TGTGCCAGCAGTTTAGGCGCGGGGGTCGCCTACGAGCAGTACTTC
CASSLGAGVAYEQYF
>NA|TRBJ2-1|TRBV11-2|NA
TGTGCCAACAGCCTTTCCCCCCAGTGCACGCTTCACAATGAGCAGTTCTTC
CANSLSPQCTLHNEQFF
>many|TRBJ1-5|TRBV6-2/TRBV6-3|TRBD1
TGTGCCAGCAGTCCGACAGGGAGCCAAAGCAATCAGCCCCAGCATTTT
CASSPTGSQSNQPQHF